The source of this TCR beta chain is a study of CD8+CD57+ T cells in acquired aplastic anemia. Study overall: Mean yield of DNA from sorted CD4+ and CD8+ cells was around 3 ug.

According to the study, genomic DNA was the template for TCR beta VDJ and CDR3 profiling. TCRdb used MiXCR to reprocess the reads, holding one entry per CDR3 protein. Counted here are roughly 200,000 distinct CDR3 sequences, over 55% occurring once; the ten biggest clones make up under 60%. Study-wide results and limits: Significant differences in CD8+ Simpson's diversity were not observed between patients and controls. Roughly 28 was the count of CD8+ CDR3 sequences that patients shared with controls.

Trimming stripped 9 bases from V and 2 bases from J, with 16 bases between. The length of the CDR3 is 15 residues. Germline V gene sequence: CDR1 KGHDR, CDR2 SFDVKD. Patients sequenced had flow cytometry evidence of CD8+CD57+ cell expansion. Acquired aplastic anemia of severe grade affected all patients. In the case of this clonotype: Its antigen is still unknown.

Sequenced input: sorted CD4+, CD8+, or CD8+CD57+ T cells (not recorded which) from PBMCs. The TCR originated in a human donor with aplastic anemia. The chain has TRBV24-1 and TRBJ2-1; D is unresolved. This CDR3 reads CATAEDSKTYNEQFF. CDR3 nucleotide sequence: TGTGCCACCGCCGAAGATAGCAAGACCTACAATGAGCAGTTCTTC.